This T cell receptor (beta chain) is drawn from a study of blood T cell repertoires in COVID-19. Authors' processing steps: Researchers report that nucleated cell counts were estimated from reference gene primer amplification. Profiling relied on immunoSEQ multiplex PCR, and the TCRdb table lists in-frame clones only, not all of them. V and J calls and clone size are as listed in that table; D and trimming were resolved from the DNA. Seen here are under 200,000 clones, over 65% observed once, and the top ten hold approximately 8%. V lost 5 bases and J lost 6; bases outside the gene matches: 9. The CDR3 runs 14 residues. CDR1 and CDR2 from the germline V gene are KGHSH and LQKENI.

The chain is built from TRBV18 and TRBJ2-7; 8 nucleotides align to TRBD2. Sequenced sample: peripheral blood. The receptor was derived from a man aged 55 to 69 with acute or convalescent COVID-19. The CDR3 region has the DNA TGTGCCAGCTCATCGGGGGGGGCAGGGTCCGAGCAGTACTTC. The encoded protein is CASSSGGAGSEQYF.